This TCR beta chain was identified in a study of post-analysis software for immune sequencing data. Notes on the study in general: In patients, TRBV5-6, TRBV5-1 and TRBV20-1 belonged to roughly five TRBV segments found more frequently than in controls.

Every TCR beta cDNA library bore unique molecular identifiers. MiXCR, run by TCRdb on the PCR reads, gives a single entry per CDR3 protein. Among approximately 570,000 distinct CDR3 sequences listed, around 44% were seen once. Details on this clonotype: Antigen: not known.

The CDR3 contains 14 residues. The trim removed 4 bases at V and 10 bases at J, leaving 8 bases unmatched. The specimen sequenced was blood. This clonotype was obtained from a girl between 5 and 17 years old with multiple sclerosis. The gene calls are TRBV12-3 or TRBV12-4 and TRBJ2-1, with TRBD2 matching over 9 bases. CDR3 coding DNA: TGTGCCAGCAGTTCTGGGACTAGCTTCAGGGAGCAGTTCTTC. Its translation is CASSSGTSFREQFF.